These 18 T cell receptor beta chains came from one sample sequenced in a study of graft-versus-host responses after intestinal transplantation. Assay: immunoSEQ multiplex PCR; the TCRdb copy retains only in-frame clones and omits some. The table includes about 120,000 clones, about 95% detected once. Their target antigens are unknown. Here the sequenced sample was unstimulated CD8+ T cells sorted from spleen or lymph node cells, taken before intestinal transplant. These receptors all stem from a human donor who received an intestinal transplant.

This rearrangement joins TRBV6-5 to TRBJ1-1; the match to TRBD1 covers 9 bases. Germline lookup yields CDR1 MNHEY and CDR2 SVGAGI. The CDR3 runs to 15 residues. The J segment lost 1 base and the V segment lost 6 bases, leaving 6 bases of the junction unmatched. CDR3 coding DNA: TGTGCCAGCAGCCAGCCGACAGGGGGGAACACTGAAGCTTTCTTT. As protein: CASSQPTGGNTEAFF.

The chain combines TRBV10-3 with TRBJ1-5; D possibly corresponds to TRBD1 (6 bases). The CDR3 extends over 15 amino acids. CDR1 ENHRY and CDR2 SYGVKD come from the germline V gene. V was clipped by 2 bases and J by 6 bases, with 14 bases between them. DNA for the CDR3: TGTGCCATCAGTGAGACAAGGAACAGGGTTCAGCCCCAGCATTTT. Translating gives CAISETRNRVQPQHF.

The V and J genes are TRBV14 and TRBJ2-3; TRBD2 might be the D (6 bases). Deletions cut 2 bases from V and 3 bases from J, with 18 bases between. The germline CDR1 and CDR2 sequences are SGHDN and FVKESK. This CDR3 has 17 residues. CDR3 in amino acids: CASSQWDFAYSTDTQYF. In DNA, the CDR3 is TGTGCCAGCAGCCAATGGGACTTCGCCTATTCAACAGATACGCAGTATTTT.

The J gene is TRBJ1-1, the V gene TRBV28; D is perhaps TRBD1 (6 bases). Germline-derived CDR1 and CDR2 are MDHEN and SYDVKM. The CDR3 is 18 amino acids. The V gene lost 5 bases and the J gene lost 0 bases, with 22 bases spanning the gap. DNA for the CDR3: TGTGCCAGCAGTCCCAGGGGTCGGGGGCTGAGTATGAACACTGAAGCTTTCTTT. It yields the protein CASSPRGRGLSMNTEAFF.

V is TRBV9 and J is TRBJ1-2, with D uncertain. Looked up from germline, CDR1 is SGDLS and CDR2 is YYNGEE. Between the trimmed V and J ends, which lost 4 bases and 4 bases, there was a span of 14 bases. This CDR3 has 14 amino acids. The CDR3 is CASSSPRAGYGYTF. CDR3 DNA: TGTGCCAGCAGCTCCCCAAGGGCTGGCTATGGCTACACCTTC.

The V gene is TRBV4-3, the J gene TRBJ2-1; D remains unclear. The CDR3 consists of 13 residues. Germline CDR1 reads LGHNA; CDR2 reads YSLEER. The ends were cut back, 0 bases at V and 4 bases at J, with 4 bases in the middle. For the CDR3, the DNA is TGCGCCAGCAGCCAAGATCAGTACAATGAGCAGTTCTTC. This translates into CASSQDQYNEQFF.

The V call is TRBV15, the J call TRBJ2-3; 10 nucleotides line up with TRBD2. The germline gives CDR1 LNHNV, CDR2 YYDKDF (reference sequence). Germline trimming cut 7 bases from V and 2 bases from J; bases unmatched to any gene: 3. The CDR3 loop spans 14 amino acids. In DNA, the CDR3 is TGTGCCACCACTACTAGCGGGAACACAGATACGCAGTATTTT. This translates into CATTTSGNTDTQYF. The whole variable domain, remainder taken from reference TRBV15 and TRBJ2-3, is DAMVIQNPRYQVTQFGKPVTLSCSQTLNHNVMYWYQQKSSQAPKLLFHYYDKDFNNEADTPDNFQSRRPNTSFCFLDIRSPGLGDTAMYLCATTTSGNTDTQYFGPGTRLTVL.

CDR3 in DNA: TGTGCCAGCAGCCAAGTGAGAAGACCCCCCGGCCAGTACTTC. It encodes CASSQVRRPPGQYF. The J gene is TRBJ2-5, the V gene TRBV4-2; D unresolved. CDR3 size: 14 residues. Between the trimmed V and J ends, which lost 1 base and 10 bases, there was a span of 16 bases. Germline CDR1 and CDR2: LGHNA and YNFKEQ.

The CDR3 sequence: CASWPGTSGNNEQFF. CDR3 sequence (DNA): TGTGCCAGCTGGCCTGGGACTAGCGGAAACAATGAGCAGTTCTTC. V and J are TRBV6-5 and TRBJ2-1, with 11 nucleotides matching TRBD2. Germline lookup yields CDR1 MNHEY and CDR2 SVGAGI. V was clipped by 8 bases and J by 5 bases; unmatched bases: 8. This CDR3 is built from 15 residues.

This clone appeared once. The chain has TRBV28 and TRBJ1-5; D remains ambiguous. Germline V CDR1 and CDR2: MDHEN, SYDVKM. Trimming stripped 3 bases from V and 4 bases from J, with 4 bases between. This CDR3 spans 12 amino acids. This chain's CDR3 is CASSFRNQPQHF. CDR3 DNA: TGTGCCAGCAGTTTTCGAAATCAGCCCCAGCATTTT.

This chain uses TRBV28 with TRBJ2-7; 13 bases map to TRBD2. From germline, CDR1 is MDHEN and CDR2 SYDVKM. The CDR3 spans 17 residues. V gave up 4 bases and J gave up 0 bases; unmatched junction bases: 6. CDR3 protein: CASSSTSGRAFSYEQYF. In DNA, the CDR3 is TGTGCCAGCAGTTCCACTAGCGGGAGGGCTTTCTCCTACGAGCAGTACTTC.

This sequence joins TRBV5-6 and TRBJ2-7, with D maybe TRBD2 (5 bases). The CDR3 extends over 14 amino acids. The germline gives CDR1 SGHDT, CDR2 YYEEEE. V was pared by 3 bases and J by 6 bases, with 16 bases between. CDR3 loop: CASSSWTAISEQYF. In DNA form, the CDR3 reads TGTGCCAGCAGCTCCTGGACTGCTATCAGCGAGCAGTACTTC.

This chain links TRBV4-1 with TRBJ2-1; D gene unclear. The V and J ends lost 0 bases and 4 bases respectively, with 7 bases between them. The CDR3 extends over 14 amino acids. The germline V gene has CDR1 MGHRA and CDR2 YSYEKL. The CDR3 loop reads CASSQEREYNEQFF. As DNA, the CDR3 is TGCGCCAGCAGCCAAGAGCGAGAATACAATGAGCAGTTCTTC.

This clone was picked up one time. This chain links TRBV25-1 with TRBJ2-3, with D hard to call. The V gene's germline CDR1 is MGHDK and CDR2 SYGVNS. V was clipped by 3 bases and J by 5 bases, with 3 bases between them. The CDR3 covers 11 residues. CDR3 DNA sequence: TGTGCCAGCAGTGAGGTAGATACGCAGTATTTT. Translated, it gives CASSEVDTQYF.

The chain joins TRBV4-3 to TRBJ1-2; 9 bases match TRBD1. Germline CDR1 reads LGHNA; CDR2 reads YSLEER. The V segment lost 4 bases and the J segment 6 bases; nucleotides outside the gene matches: 12. The CDR3 totals 16 residues. CDR3 in DNA: TGCGCCAGCAGCCGCGGACAGGGGACAATTCTCAATGGCTACACCTTC. This gives the protein CASSRGQGTILNGYTF.

The chain employs TRBV29-1 and TRBJ2-1; D unresolved. Germline loops: CDR1 SQVTM, CDR2 ANQGSEA. This CDR3 region has 13 residues. The V gene lost 5 bases and the J gene lost 4 bases, with 12 bases spanning the gap. The CDR3 DNA sequence: TGCAGCGTTTTGTTCTCCGAGTACAATGAGCAGTTCTTC. Its translation: CSVLFSEYNEQFF.

This chain links TRBV2 with TRBJ2-1, with TRBD2 matching 9 bases. The CDR3 runs to 14 residues. The trim removed 5 bases at V and 9 bases at J, leaving 8 bases unmatched. CDR1 and CDR2 (germline): SNHLY, FYNNEI. This CDR3 reads CASSLAGVLSEQFF. The CDR3 nucleotides read TGTGCCAGCAGTTTAGCGGGAGTGTTGAGTGAGCAGTTCTTC.

This clone was found a few times. The V and J genes are TRBV5-1 and TRBJ1-1, with unresolved D. The CDR3 sequence is 15 residues long. Trimming removed 6 bases at V and 0 bases at J, with 15 bases between. CDR1 and CDR2 (germline): SGHRS, YFSETQ. The CDR3 region has the DNA TGCGCCAGCAAGCCGTACCGGACGGTGAACACTGAAGCTTTCTTT. Its protein product is CASKPYRTVNTEAFF.